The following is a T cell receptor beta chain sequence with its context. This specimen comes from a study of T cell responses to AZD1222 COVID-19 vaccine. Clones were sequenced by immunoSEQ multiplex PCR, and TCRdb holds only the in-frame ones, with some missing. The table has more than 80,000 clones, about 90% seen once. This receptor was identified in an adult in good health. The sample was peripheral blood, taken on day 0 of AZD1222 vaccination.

The CDR3: CASTPRNSPLHF. The CDR3 DNA sequence: TGCGCCAGCACCCCCAGGAACTCACCCCTCCACTTT. The rearrangement joins TRBV10-2 to TRBJ1-6; D is unresolved. The CDR3 is 12 amino acids. The germline V gene encodes CDR1 WSHSY and CDR2 SAAADI. Trimming removed 7 bases at V and 10 bases at J, with 11 bases between.